A selection of T cell receptor beta chains follows, all from one sample in a study of regulatory and conventional T cells in RAG deficiency. Assay used: immunoSEQ multiplex PCR; TCRdb lists only in-frame clones, some missing. The sample consists of more than 40,000 clones, 85% to 90% of them appearing once. The same specimen was also included in a second study, on regulatory T cells.

Sequencing input: CD4+ effector T cells sorted from blood. All receptors come from a human donor in good health. The CDR3 runs from the conserved cysteine through the conserved F or W. Each record gives: CDR3 length, V gene, clone size, J gene, D gene, CDR3 DNA, CDR3 protein. The D gene is left open where the match is weak. Rows may omit the clone size; those that give it use once, few, many or a size class.

CDR3 length: 17
V gene: TRBV4-2
clone size: -
J gene: TRBJ1-4
D gene: -
CDR3 DNA: TGTGCCAGCAGCCAGCTGGGTAAGGGGGATGTAAAGGAAAAACTGTTTTTT
CDR3 protein: CASSQLGKGDVKEKLFF

CDR3 length: 13
V gene: TRBV6-5
clone size: -
J gene: TRBJ2-7
D gene: TRBD1
CDR3 DNA: TGTGCCAGCAGTGGGGGGACAGGGTTTGGGCTATACTTC
CDR3 protein: CASSGGTGFGLYF

CDR3 length: 15
V gene: TRBV7-9
clone size: few
J gene: TRBJ1-5
D gene: -
CDR3 DNA: TGTGCCAGCAGCTCGGGCGGGGTAATCGGGCAGCCCCAGCATTTT
CDR3 protein: CASSSGGVIGQPQHF

CDR3 length: 15
V gene: TRBV6-5
clone size: -
J gene: TRBJ1-1
D gene: -
CDR3 DNA: TGTGCCAGCAGCTACGGGAGGGATTGGTCCACTGAAGCTTTCTTT
CDR3 protein: CASSYGRDWSTEAFF

CDR3 length: 14
V gene: TRBV4-2
clone size: -
J gene: TRBJ1-2
D gene: -
CDR3 DNA: TGTGCCAGCAGCCAAGACGCCCCCATAGGAGGCTACACCTTC
CDR3 protein: CASSQDAPIGGYTF

CDR3 length: 12
V gene: TRBV11-1
clone size: -
J gene: TRBJ2-5
D gene: -
CDR3 DNA: TGTGCCAGCAGCTTGGCAACTAGTACCCAGTACTTC
CDR3 protein: CASSLATSTQYF

CDR3 length: 13
V gene: TRBV5-1
clone size: once
J gene: TRBJ1-1
D gene: -
CDR3 DNA: TGCGCCAGCAGCTTGGAGCGGGCGAATGAAGCTTTCTTT
CDR3 protein: CASSLERANEAFF

CDR3 length: 12
V gene: TRBV28
clone size: once
J gene: TRBJ1-2
D gene: -
CDR3 DNA: TGTGCCAGCAGTCAGGGCTTCTATGGCTACACCTTC
CDR3 protein: CASSQGFYGYTF

CDR3 length: 13
V gene: TRBV28
clone size: few
J gene: TRBJ2-2
D gene: -
CDR3 DNA: TGTGCCAGCAGTACCATGAACACCGGGGAGCTGTTTTTT
CDR3 protein: CASSTMNTGELFF

CDR3 length: 16
V gene: TRBV10-1
clone size: -
J gene: TRBJ2-3
D gene: TRBD2
CDR3 DNA: TGCGCCAGCAGCCCCGGACTAGCGGGGGGCACAGATACGCAGTATTTT
CDR3 protein: CASSPGLAGGTDTQYF

CDR3 length: 17
V gene: TRBV18
clone size: -
J gene: TRBJ1-5
D gene: -
CDR3 DNA: TGTGCCAGCTCAGATCGCCTTCAGGGAGCAAGCAATCAGCCCCAGCATTTT
CDR3 protein: CASSDRLQGASNQPQHF

CDR3 length: 11
V gene: TRBV20-1
clone size: -
J gene: TRBJ2-1
D gene: TRBD2
CDR3 DNA: TGCAGTGTGCAGCGGGAAGTTGAGCAGTTCTTC
CDR3 protein: CSVQREVEQFF

CDR3 length: 18
V gene: TRBV7-9
clone size: -
J gene: TRBJ2-5
D gene: TRBD2
CDR3 DNA: TGTGCCAGCAGCTTAGGGGTGCTAGCGGGGTCACCCTCAGAGACCCAGTACTTC
CDR3 protein: CASSLGVLAGSPSETQYF

CDR3 length: 15
V gene: TRBV19
clone size: -
J gene: TRBJ2-7
D gene: TRBD1
CDR3 DNA: TGTGCCAGTACGTGGGGGACAGGGGGTTCCTACGAGCAGTACTTC
CDR3 protein: CASTWGTGGSYEQYF

CDR3 length: 13
V gene: TRBV11-2
clone size: -
J gene: TRBJ2-7
D gene: -
CDR3 DNA: TGTGCCAGCAGCTTAGGATCTGGCTACGAGCAGTACTTC
CDR3 protein: CASSLGSGYEQYF

CDR3 length: 14
V gene: TRBV5-1
clone size: once
J gene: TRBJ1-6
D gene: -
CDR3 DNA: TGCGCCAGCAGCCATACAGCCCTTGAATCACCCCTCCACTTT
CDR3 protein: CASSHTALESPLHF

CDR3 length: 14
V gene: TRBV4-1
clone size: once
J gene: TRBJ2-3
D gene: -
CDR3 DNA: TGCGCCAGCAGCCAAGAGGCAGTGATGGATACGCAGTATTTT
CDR3 protein: CASSQEAVMDTQYF

CDR3 length: 15
V gene: TRBV6-6
clone size: -
J gene: TRBJ1-1
D gene: -
CDR3 DNA: TGTGCCAGCAGTCCTTACGGACGGCTGAACACTGAAGCTTTCTTT
CDR3 protein: CASSPYGRLNTEAFF

CDR3 length: 12
V gene: TRBV29-1
clone size: once
J gene: TRBJ2-2
D gene: -
CDR3 DNA: TGCAGCGTTGATTTAAACACCGGGGAGCTGTTTTTT
CDR3 protein: CSVDLNTGELFF

CDR3 length: 11
V gene: TRBV6-1
clone size: once
J gene: TRBJ1-2
D gene: -
CDR3 DNA: TGTGCCAGCAGTGAAACGGGCTTTTACACCTTC
CDR3 protein: CASSETGFYTF

CDR3 length: 14
V gene: TRBV7-6
clone size: -
J gene: TRBJ2-1
D gene: TRBD1
CDR3 DNA: TGTGCCAGCAGCTACGGGACAGGGAGGGATGAGCAGTTCTTC
CDR3 protein: CASSYGTGRDEQFF

CDR3 length: 16
V gene: TRBV9
clone size: -
J gene: TRBJ1-2
D gene: -
CDR3 DNA: TGTGCCAGCAGCGTTAATCCGGGGACGGCTAACTATGGCTACACCTTC
CDR3 protein: CASSVNPGTANYGYTF

CDR3 length: 17
V gene: TRBV5-4
clone size: -
J gene: TRBJ2-3
D gene: -
CDR3 DNA: TGTGCCAGCAGCTTCCAAGCCGGGACTTCTATTTCAGATACGCAGTATTTT
CDR3 protein: CASSFQAGTSISDTQYF

CDR3 length: 16
V gene: TRBV7-2
clone size: -
J gene: TRBJ2-5
D gene: -
CDR3 DNA: TGTGCCAGCAGCCGTTCCCGGGGACCCCGTGGAGAGACCCAGTACTTC
CDR3 protein: CASSRSRGPRGETQYF

CDR3 length: 13
V gene: TRBV6-5
clone size: -
J gene: TRBJ2-7
D gene: -
CDR3 DNA: TGTGCCAGCAGTAATGCCAGGGTCTACGAGCAGTACTTC
CDR3 protein: CASSNARVYEQYF

CDR3 length: 16
V gene: TRBV7-8
clone size: -
J gene: TRBJ1-5
D gene: -
CDR3 DNA: TGTGCCAGCAGCTTAGCCCGGGTCCCAAGGAATCAGCCCCAGCATTTT
CDR3 protein: CASSLARVPRNQPQHF

CDR3 length: 14
V gene: TRBV6-1
clone size: -
J gene: TRBJ1-3
D gene: TRBD1
CDR3 DNA: TGTGCCAGCAGTCGGGACAGGGAGAGAAACACCATATATTTT
CDR3 protein: CASSRDRERNTIYF

CDR3 length: 13
V gene: TRBV7-6
clone size: -
J gene: TRBJ1-1
D gene: -
CDR3 DNA: TGTGCCAGCAGCATTAAGGCGAACACTGAAGCTTTCTTT
CDR3 protein: CASSIKANTEAFF

CDR3 length: 12
V gene: TRBV10-2
clone size: -
J gene: TRBJ1-2
D gene: -
CDR3 DNA: TGCGCCAGCACAGGCGGGGGCCATGGCTACACCTTC
CDR3 protein: CASTGGGHGYTF

CDR3 length: 15
V gene: TRBV9
clone size: -
J gene: TRBJ1-1
D gene: -
CDR3 DNA: TGTGCCAGCAGCGCCGACGGACAGCCGGGGACTGAAGCTTTCTTT
CDR3 protein: CASSADGQPGTEAFF

CDR3 length: 13
V gene: TRBV19
clone size: -
J gene: TRBJ2-5
D gene: TRBD1
CDR3 DNA: TGTGCCAGTAGTATGGGACAGCAAGAGACCCAGTACTTC
CDR3 protein: CASSMGQQETQYF

CDR3 length: 15
V gene: TRBV9
clone size: -
J gene: TRBJ2-3
D gene: -
CDR3 DNA: TGTGCCAGCAGCGTAGAATGGGCAGTGGGTGATACGCAGTATTTT
CDR3 protein: CASSVEWAVGDTQYF

CDR3 length: 16
V gene: TRBV15
clone size: -
J gene: TRBJ2-7
D gene: -
CDR3 DNA: TGTGCCACCAGCAGAACTGGACAATCGAGCTCCTACGAGCAGTACTTC
CDR3 protein: CATSRTGQSSSYEQYF

CDR3 length: 14
V gene: TRBV5-1
clone size: -
J gene: TRBJ1-4
D gene: -
CDR3 DNA: TGCGCCAGCAGCTTGGGCAGATCTAATGAAAAACTGTTTTTT
CDR3 protein: CASSLGRSNEKLFF

CDR3 length: 13
V gene: TRBV18
clone size: once
J gene: TRBJ1-1
D gene: -
CDR3 DNA: TGTGCCAGCGCCCTTGGTCCCGACACTGAAGCTTTCTTT
CDR3 protein: CASALGPDTEAFF

CDR3 length: 15
V gene: TRBV28
clone size: -
J gene: TRBJ2-7
D gene: -
CDR3 DNA: TGTGCCAGCAGTTTGTCGGCACAGGGTACCTACGAGCAGTACTTC
CDR3 protein: CASSLSAQGTYEQYF

CDR3 length: 14
V gene: TRBV7-9
clone size: -
J gene: TRBJ1-5
D gene: TRBD1
CDR3 DNA: TGTGCCAGCAGCTTGGGACAGGGCAATCAGCCCCAGCATTTT
CDR3 protein: CASSLGQGNQPQHF

CDR3 length: 16
V gene: TRBV19
clone size: -
J gene: TRBJ1-4
D gene: -
CDR3 DNA: TGTGCCAGTATAAACAGGGCGGGAAGCGCTAATGAAAAACTGTTTTTT
CDR3 protein: CASINRAGSANEKLFF

CDR3 length: 16
V gene: TRBV18
clone size: -
J gene: TRBJ1-2
D gene: TRBD1
CDR3 DNA: TGTGCCAGCTCACCAGTACGGGACAGGGGGGACTATGGCTACACCTTC
CDR3 protein: CASSPVRDRGDYGYTF

CDR3 length: 15
V gene: TRBV11-3
clone size: -
J gene: TRBJ2-1
D gene: TRBD2
CDR3 DNA: TGTGCCAGCAGCTTAGACAGCGGGGGGTTCAATGAGCAGTTCTTC
CDR3 protein: CASSLDSGGFNEQFF

CDR3 length: 16
V gene: TRBV21-1
clone size: -
J gene: TRBJ1-3
D gene: -
CDR3 DNA: TGTGCCAGCAGCAAAGACCCCCCCCGTAGGGGAAACACCATATATTTT
CDR3 protein: CASSKDPPRRGNTIYF